A single sample gave rise to the 5 T cell receptor beta chains below, sequenced in a study of T cell responses to AZD1222 COVID-19 vaccine. Sequencing was performed with immunoSEQ multiplex PCR; in TCRdb, only in-frame clones are kept and a portion is missing. The sample shows 120,000 or so clones, 84% of them seen only once. The sample was peripheral blood, taken 28 days after the second AZD1222 dose. The source of these receptors is an adult who received the AZD1222 COVID-19 vaccine.

The J gene is TRBJ1-6, the V gene TRBV27; D remains ambiguous. CDR3 length: 18 residues. The V end lost 2 bases, the J end lost 0 bases, and 14 bases lay between the germline ends. Germline V gene sequence: CDR1 MNHEY, CDR2 SMNVEV (reference sequence). The CDR3 DNA reads as TGTGCCAGCAGTTTAGCCCGGGCCATGAGCTCCTATAATTCACCCCTCCACTTT. This encodes CASSLARAMSSYNSPLHF.

The chain carries TRBV7-2 and TRBJ2-5, with D unclear. Between the trimmed V and J ends, which lost 5 bases and 11 bases, there was a span of 21 bases. CDR3 length: 14 amino acids. Germline lookup yields CDR1 SGHTA and CDR2 FQGNSA. CDR3 protein: CASSPQVVGGAQYF. The CDR3 DNA reads as TGTGCCAGCAGCCCCCAAGTGGTCGGCGGCGCTCAGTACTTC. Supplemented by reference TRBV7-2 and TRBJ2-5, the full variable domain reads GAGVSQSPSNKVTEKGKDVELRCDPISGHTALYWYRQSLGQGLEFLIYFQGNSAPDKSGLPSDRFSAERTGGSVSTLTIQRTQQEDSAVYLCASSPQVVGGAQYFGPGTRLLVL.

This clone appeared once. The chain joins TRBV7-2 to TRBJ1-1; no clear D. Germline lookup yields CDR1 SGHTA and CDR2 FQGNSA. Deletions cut 3 bases from V and 1 base from J, with 6 bases between. This CDR3 contains 13 residues. The CDR3 spells CASSFTQNTEAFF. CDR3 nucleotide sequence: TGTGCCAGCAGCTTCACCCAGAACACTGAAGCTTTCTTT.

The rearrangement uses TRBV7-2 and TRBJ1-3, with 9 bases aligning to TRBD1. Germline CDR1 is SGHTA and CDR2 is FQGNSA. After removal of 2 bases from V and 2 bases from J, the junction contained 10 bases not matched to a gene. This CDR3 is built from 18 residues. The CDR3 DNA is TGTGCCAGCAGCTTACCGAAGAACAGGGGGCTAACTGGAAACACCATATATTTT. Its protein product is CASSLPKNRGLTGNTIYF.

The chain recombines TRBV5-6 with TRBJ1-5, with D maybe TRBD1 (5 bases). The V gene lost 4 bases and the J gene lost 4 bases, with 15 bases spanning the gap. The germline V gene encodes CDR1 SGHDT and CDR2 YYEEEE. CDR3 length equals 15 residues. In DNA form, the CDR3 reads TGTGCCAGCAGCCCAAGCCGGGGGTATAATCAGCCCCAGCATTTT. Translated, it gives CASSPSRGYNQPQHF.